This record covers a single TCR beta chain. What it binds is not known. This CDR3 contains 13 residues. V dropped 5 bases and J dropped 7 bases, with 9 bases sitting between them. The V gene's germline CDR1 is SEHNR and CDR2 FQNEAQ (reference sequence). This record belongs to a study of T cell responses to AZD1222 COVID-19 vaccine. Across the study: Timing groups of about 4 and about 12 weeks for second doses were pooled.

Assay used: immunoSEQ multiplex PCR; TCRdb lists only in-frame clones, some missing. The sample holds some 140,000 clones; 91% are singletons and the top ten take 2.5% to 3%. Overall study findings and caveats: White British ancestry dominated among donors, who included more females, and clonal diversity was possibly underestimated. Seropositive status at baseline applied to only six AZD1222 recipients. Vaccine-related CD4 TCRs covered spike, predominating at 160-218 and 743-854.

This clonotype was obtained from an adult in good health. J is TRBJ1-6 and V is TRBV7-9, with D perhaps matching TRBD1 (6 bases). The source material was peripheral blood, sampled on day 0 of AZD1222 vaccination. CDR3 region: CASSKQGNSPLHF. In DNA, the CDR3 is TGTGCCAGCAGCAAACAGGGCAATTCACCCCTCCACTTT.